This T cell receptor beta chain derives from a study of human T cells and chemical hapten exposure. The CDR3 loop spans 16 amino acids. CDR1 is LGHDT and CDR2 is YNNKEL in the germline V gene (reference sequence). V trimming: 4 bases; J trimming: 0 bases; junction bases outside the gene matches: 4. Study-wide results and limits: Among TCRs, those above 1 in 1000 frequency were unaffected by DPC sensitization.

Time point reported: patch test 2, 6 weeks after DPC sensitization. Regarding treatment: therapeutic diphenylcyclopropenone sensitization with weekly scalp DPC. Each CDR3 protein is one row after TCRdb ran MiXCR on the RACE reads. The table lists roughly 380,000 distinct CDR3 sequences, about 6% of them singletons. This clonotype was detected only a few times. What it binds is unknown. This clonotype was obtained from a young woman with alopecia areata. Some clones in this sample may be carry-over from other donors' samples. The source was whole blood, collected in connection with sensitization to the hapten diphenylcyclopropenone (DPC). The chain is built from TRBV3-1 and TRBJ2-2; TRBD2 agrees at 8 bases. This CDR3 reads CASSPGGAANTGELFF. The CDR3 bases are TGTGCCAGCAGCCCCGGGGGGGCCGCGAACACCGGGGAGCTGTTTTTT.